What follows are 27 T cell receptor beta chains derived from one specimen sequenced in a study of T cell changes during pregnancy in multiple sclerosis. TCRdb's copy holds only in-frame clones and misses some; the assay was immunoSEQ multiplex PCR. Seen here are 90,000 to 120,000 clones, 80% to 95% observed once, and the top ten hold around 0.8%. The sample in question was peripheral blood, obtained in the third trimester of pregnancy. These receptors came from a female donor in good health, enrolled as a control in a pregnancy study.

The V call is TRBV7-9, the J call TRBJ1-3, with D uncertain. The CDR3 has 17 amino acids. Trimming shortened V by 4 bases and J by 0 bases, and 16 bases separated the two germline ends. Germline values: CDR1 SEHNR, CDR2 FQNEAQ (reference sequence). CDR3 sequence: CASSSDSGSSSGNTIYF. CDR3 DNA: TGTGCCAGCAGCTCGGACTCGGGCTCCAGCTCTGGAAACACCATATATTTT.

The chain has TRBV11-3 and TRBJ2-7; maybe TRBD1 (5 bases). CDR3 length equals 15 residues. Germline V gene lookup returns CDR1 SGHNT and CDR2 YENEEA. Trimming removed 1 base from V and 2 bases from J, with 12 bases in between. The CDR3 nucleotides are TGTGCCAGCAGCTTAGGCAAGGGGCCTACCTACGAGCAGTACTTC. Its translation is CASSLGKGPTYEQYF. Full variable domain (missing parts from reference TRBV11-3 and TRBJ2-7): EAGVVQSPRYKIIEKKQPVAFWCNPISGHNTLYWYLQNLGQGPELLIRYENEEAVDDSQLPKDRFSAERLKGVDSTLKIQPAELGDSAVYLCASSLGKGPTYEQYFGPGTRLTVT.

As concerns this clone: The identical CDR3 is also encoded by other nucleotide sequences in the sample. J is TRBJ1-2 and V is TRBV30, with D unresolved. The CDR3 has 11 amino acids. Germline V gene lookup returns CDR1 GTSNPN and CDR2 SVGIG (reference sequence). With 2 bases removed from V and 8 bases from J, the gap between germline ends came to 9 bases. CDR3 in amino acids: CAWSSGGGYTF. The DNA of the CDR3 is TGTGCCTGGAGTTCAGGTGGGGGCTACACCTTC.

This rearrangement joins TRBV7-8 to TRBJ1-6; 8 bases line up with TRBD1. This CDR3 has 15 residues. Looked up from germline, CDR1 is SGHVS and CDR2 is FQNEAQ. V lost 0 bases and J lost 7; bases outside the gene matches: 2. CDR3 sequence reads: CASSLAAGGNSPLHF. CDR3 coding DNA: TGTGCCAGCAGCTTAGCGGCAGGGGGCAATTCACCCCTCCACTTT.

This sequence joins TRBV5-8 and TRBJ2-3; D gene uncertain. The V gene lost 5 bases and the J gene lost 0 bases, with 10 bases spanning the gap. Looked up from germline, CDR1 is SGHTS and CDR2 is YDEGEE. The CDR3 contains 14 residues. This CDR3 is CASRRGSSTDTQYF. DNA of the CDR3: TGTGCCAGCAGGCGAGGCTCTAGCACAGATACGCAGTATTTT. Full variable domain (missing parts from reference TRBV5-8 and TRBJ2-3): EAGVTQSPTHLIKTRGQQATLRCSPISGHTSVYWYQQALGLGLQFLLWYDEGEERNRGNFPPRFSGRQFPNYSSELNVNALELEDSALYLCASRRGSSTDTQYFGPGTRLTVL.

The chain has TRBV4-3 and TRBJ1-6; D is undetermined. Trimming pared 0 bases from V and 0 bases from J, leaving 9 bases between. Germline-derived CDR1 and CDR2 are LGHNA and YSLEER. CDR3 length equals 17 residues. CDR3 DNA sequence: TGCGCCAGCAGCCAAGATTCGGTGAGCTCCTATAATTCACCCCTCCACTTT. Translating gives CASSQDSVSSYNSPLHF.

The chain carries TRBV5-6 and TRBJ1-1, with 7 bases fitting TRBD1. Trimming cost V 4 bases and J 3 bases; bases outside gene matches: 6. This CDR3 has 14 residues. The germline CDR1 and CDR2 sequences are SGHDT and YYEEEE. The CDR3 loop is CASSQTGTYTEAFF. As DNA, the CDR3 is TGTGCCAGCAGCCAGACAGGGACCTACACTGAAGCTTTCTTT.

The chain joins TRBV5-4 to TRBJ2-3; maybe TRBD1 (5 bases). The CDR3 sequence is 13 residues long. Trimming shortened V by 5 bases and J by 1 base, and 8 bases separated the two germline ends. Looked up from germline, CDR1 is SGHNT and CDR2 is YYREEE (reference sequence). This chain's CDR3 is CASSKQGTDTQYF. The CDR3 DNA follows: TGTGCCAGCAGTAAACAGGGCACAGATACGCAGTATTTT.

This clone has only a few counts. The V and J genes are TRBV19 and TRBJ1-5; D possibly corresponds to TRBD1 (5 bases). CDR1 and CDR2 from the germline V gene are LNHDA and SQIVND (reference sequence). Trimming pared 6 bases from V and 4 bases from J, leaving 10 bases between. The CDR3 runs 13 residues. The CDR3 reads CASRQGINQPQHF. CDR3 DNA sequence: TGTGCCAGTAGGCAGGGTATTAATCAGCCCCAGCATTTT.

The genes are TRBV11-3 and TRBJ1-4; D unclear. The CDR3 has 14 amino acids. Germline lookup yields CDR1 SGHNT and CDR2 YENEEA. Trimming left V 6 bases short and J 0 bases short, with 8 bases between. The CDR3 nucleotides read TGTGCCAGCAGACCAGGAACAACTAATGAAAAACTGTTTTTT. This encodes CASRPGTTNEKLFF.

The chain links TRBV7-3 to TRBJ2-3; TRBD2 matches 12 bases. This CDR3 region has 18 residues. Germline CDR1 and CDR2: SGHTA and FQGTGA. J lost 3 bases, V lost 1 base, and 8 bases had no gene match. The CDR3 DNA is TGTGCCAGCAGCTTAAGTCTAGCGGGGGGGGCGGGAACAGATACGCAGTATTTT. Translating it yields CASSLSLAGGAGTDTQYF. The full variable domain, its missing parts supplied by reference TRBV7-3 and TRBJ2-3, is GAGVSQTPSNKVTEKGKYVELRCDPISGHTALYWYRQSLGQGPEFLIYFQGTGAADDSGLPNDRFFAVRPEGSVSTLKIQRTERGDSAVYLCASSLSLAGGAGTDTQYFGPGTRLTVL.

The chain carries TRBV2 and TRBJ2-7, with D possibly TRBD2 on 6 matching bases. The CDR3 sequence is 15 residues long. Trimming left V 4 bases short and J 2 bases short, with 15 bases between. Germline CDR1 reads SNHLY; CDR2 reads FYNNEI. The CDR3 loop is CASSGLVTGAYEQYF. CDR3 nucleotide sequence: TGTGCCAGCAGTGGACTAGTTACTGGAGCCTACGAGCAGTACTTC.

For this clone: This CDR3 is also generated by other DNA sequences in the sample. The genes are TRBV4-2 and TRBJ1-2; 7 positions agree with TRBD1. Germline-derived CDR1 and CDR2 are LGHNA and YNFKEQ. The CDR3 length is 14 residues. Trimming took 2 bases from V and 2 from J; bases not matched to a gene: 2. The CDR3 DNA reads TGTGCCAGCAGCCAACAGACAGGGAACTATGGCTACACCTTC. Translation gives CASSQQTGNYGYTF.

The CDR3 region has the DNA TGTGCCAGCAGCGCGGGGGGCGGGGAGACCCAGTACTTC. Encoded protein: CASSAGGGETQYF. This sequence joins TRBV7-2 and TRBJ2-5; 8 bases agree with TRBD2. The CDR3 is made up of 13 amino acids. Germline CDR1 is SGHTA and CDR2 is FQGNSA. V shed 5 bases, J shed 5 bases, and the junction held 4 bases outside the gene matches.

CDR3 in DNA: TGTGCCAGCAGTGAGACCCGGGACAGAAAGCATTTT. Residues: CASSETRDRKHF. The chain uses TRBV6-1 and TRBJ1-5, with 7 bases identical to TRBD1. V lost 3 bases, J lost 14 bases, and 7 bases stayed unmatched. This CDR3 has 12 residues. Per the germline V gene, CDR1 is MNHNS and CDR2 is SASEGT.

This chain links TRBV4-1 with TRBJ2-1; 7 nucleotides align to TRBD1. The CDR3 spans 16 residues. Germline loops: CDR1 MGHRA, CDR2 YSYEKL. V was pared by 0 bases and J by 9 bases, with 11 bases of the junction left unmatched. The CDR3 spells CASSQDPAGGWGEQFF. CDR3 nucleotides: TGCGCCAGCAGCCAAGATCCGGCAGGGGGATGGGGTGAGCAGTTCTTC.

V is TRBV6-5 and J is TRBJ2-1, with 7 bases lining up with TRBD2. J was trimmed by 0 bases and V by 6 bases; bases with no gene match: 2. From germline, CDR1 is MNHEY and CDR2 SVGAGI. This CDR3 spans 14 amino acids. In nucleotides, the CDR3 is TGTGCCAGCAGGCGGGGGAGCTCCTACAATGAGCAGTTCTTC. It translates to CASRRGSSYNEQFF.

The chain has TRBV12-1 and TRBJ1-2; TRBD1, the table's D call, lacks a check against the DNA. TRBV12-1 is listed as a pseudogene. This CDR3 has 13 amino acids. In DNA form, the CDR3 reads TGTGCCAGCAGCTACAGGGGCCACTATGGCTACACCTTC. It is translated as CASSYRGHYGYTF.

V usage is TRBV7-8 and J usage is TRBJ2-2; TRBD1 agrees at 7 bases. Germline lookup yields CDR1 SGHVS and CDR2 FQNEAQ. Losses at the gene ends were 1 base for V and 3 bases for J; bases not matched to a gene: 2. The length of the CDR3 is 15 residues. CDR3 protein: CASSLDRGDTGELFF. CDR3 DNA sequence: TGTGCCAGCAGCTTAGACAGGGGAGACACCGGGGAGCTGTTTTTT.

The chain uses TRBV30 and TRBJ1-4; D gene uncertain. Germline-derived CDR1 and CDR2 are GTSNPN and SVGIG (reference sequence). The germline V and J ends were trimmed by 2 bases and 8 bases, with 15 bases remaining between them. The CDR3 spans 14 residues. The CDR3 DNA reads TGTGCCTGGAGTTGGGCCGAATTGGGCGAAAAACTGTTTTTT. It yields the protein CAWSWAELGEKLFF.

The rearrangement links TRBV18 to TRBJ2-6; D may be TRBD1 (6 bases). Trimming pared 4 bases from V and 4 bases from J, leaving 17 bases between. The germline gives CDR1 KGHSH, CDR2 LQKENI. The length of the CDR3 is 17 residues. The CDR3 region has the DNA TGTGCCAGCTCACGGGGGAGACAGGTTGGAGGGGCCAACGTCCTGACTTTC. Its protein product is CASSRGRQVGGANVLTF. Full variable domain (remainder filled in from reference TRBV18 and TRBJ2-6): NAGVMQNPRHLVRRRGQEARLRCSPMKGHSHVYWYRQLPEEGLKFMVYLQKENIIDESGMPKERFSAEFPKEGPSILRIQQVVRGDSAAYFCASSRGRQVGGANVLTFGAGSRLTVL.

Worth noting for this clone: At one end the junction does not follow the germline gene, possibly because of a read error. The rearrangement joins TRBV7-7 to TRBJ2-2; D uncertain. The CDR3 sequence is 13 residues long. Looked up from germline, CDR1 is SSHAT and CDR2 is FNYEAQ (reference sequence). CDR3 sequence: CASSLRHTGELFF. CDR3 coding DNA: TGTGCTAGCAGCCTACGTCACACCGGGGAGCTGTTTTTT. The whole variable domain, remainder taken from reference TRBV7-7 and TRBJ2-2, is GAGVSQSPRYKVTKRGQDVTLRCDPISSHATLYWYQQALGQGPEFLTYFNYEAQPDKSGLPSDRFSAERPEGSISTLTIQRTEQRDSAMYRCASSLRHTGELFFGEGSRLTVL.

The V call is TRBV2, the J call TRBJ1-1, with 7 bases identical to TRBD1. J gave up 6 bases and V 8 bases, and 9 bases lay outside the gene matches. This CDR3 has 13 amino acids. CDR1 is SNHLY, CDR2 FYNNEI, per germline. The CDR3 sequence is CASLSTGAAEAFF. The CDR3 bases are TGTGCCAGCCTCTCTACAGGGGCGGCTGAAGCTTTCTTT.

This sequence joins TRBV5-1 and TRBJ2-5, with 8 nucleotides matching TRBD1. The CDR3 is 14 amino acids. V dropped 4 bases and J dropped 4; count of bases not matched to a gene: 6. Looked up from germline, CDR1 is SGHRS and CDR2 is YFSETQ. The CDR3 DNA is TGCGCCAGCAGCCATGGACAGGGCGGAGAGACCCAGTACTTC. It is translated as CASSHGQGGETQYF.

This clone was seen a few times. The chain couples TRBV5-1 to TRBJ1-1, with 7 bases aligning to TRBD1. There are 13 residues in the CDR3. Germline loops: CDR1 SGHRS, CDR2 YFSETQ. V lost 4 bases to trimming and J lost 5 bases; unmatched junction nucleotides: 5. The CDR3 DNA follows: TGCGCCAGCAGCCTTGGGACAGCTACTGAAGCTTTCTTT. Translating gives CASSLGTATEAFF.

This chain joins TRBV19 and TRBJ1-3; D remains unclear. This CDR3 spans 14 amino acids. V dropped 4 bases and J dropped 1 base, with 8 bases sitting between them. Germline CDR1 and CDR2: LNHDA and SQIVND (reference sequence). The CDR3 DNA reads as TGTGCCAGTAGTACTACAGATTCTGGAAACACCATATATTTT. This codes for CASSTTDSGNTIYF.

This chain connects TRBV11-2 to TRBJ1-5, with D possibly being TRBD1 (5 bases). Germline V lookup: CDR1 SGHAT, CDR2 FQNNGV. The length of the CDR3 is 12 residues. The V and J ends lost 5 bases and 8 bases respectively, with 10 bases between them. DNA for the CDR3: TGTGCCAGCAGCCCGCGGGGGGAGCCCCAGCATTTT. This codes for CASSPRGEPQHF.